This T cell receptor (beta chain) originates from a study of blood T cell repertoires in COVID-19. At the level of the study: COVID-19 samples from acute and convalescent phases originated in the United States, Italy and Spain. T cells, B-cell-depleted T cells, or PBMCs provided the cDNA or gDNA that served as material.

Authors' methods: Amplification from reference gene primers served as the basis for estimated nucleated cell counts. TCRdb's table, derived via immunoSEQ multiplex PCR, lists solely in-frame clones and lacks some. The V and J calls and clone size are taken from that table; D and trimming were inferred from the DNA. The sample lists 250,000 to 300,000 clones; 89% were seen once. CDR1 is SQVTM, CDR2 ANQGSEA, per germline. V lost 2 bases and J lost 0, with 11 bases in between. CDR3 length: 14 residues. The chain carries TRBV29-1 and TRBJ2-7; maybe TRBD1 (6 bases). Sequenced input: peripheral blood. The sequence was obtained from a woman aged 55-70 years with acute or convalescent COVID-19. The CDR3 DNA reads as TGCAGCGTTGAAACCCAGGGGCGCTCCTACGAGCAGTACTTC. Protein product: CSVETQGRSYEQYF.